The 24 T cell receptor beta chains below were found in one sample sequenced in a study of blood T cell repertoires in COVID-19. Data came from immunoSEQ multiplex PCR; TCRdb stores just in-frame clones and leaves some out. This sample has about 490,000 clones, with 75% to 90% found just once. What was sequenced was peripheral blood. These receptors came from a human donor in a cohort sampled during active COVID-19.

The chain is built from TRBV6-5 and TRBJ2-1; D not certain. This CDR3 is 14 amino acids long. Germline CDR1 and CDR2: MNHEY and SVGAGI. With 4 bases removed from V and 0 bases from J, the gap between germline ends came to 7 bases. This CDR3 reads CASSFSDSYNEQFF. In nucleotides, the CDR3 is TGTGCCAGCAGTTTCAGCGACTCCTACAATGAGCAGTTCTTC.

The chain links TRBV28 to TRBJ2-7, with TRBD1 as a possible D gene (5 bases). This CDR3 comprises 14 residues. Germline CDR1 and CDR2: MDHEN and SYDVKM. Trimming removed 8 bases from V and 2 bases from J, with 16 bases in between. The CDR3 loop is CASWPGGRAYEQYF. Here the CDR3 DNA reads TGTGCCAGCTGGCCCGGCGGCAGGGCCTACGAGCAGTACTTC.

The chain recombines TRBV7-2 with TRBJ2-4; D uncertain. The germline V and J ends were trimmed by 3 bases and 0 bases, with 12 bases remaining between them. The CDR3 contains 16 residues. CDR1 and CDR2 from the germline V gene are SGHTA and FQGNSA. The CDR3 sequence: CASSLELLVAKNIQYF. CDR3 in DNA: TGTGCCAGCAGCTTGGAACTACTGGTAGCCAAAAACATTCAGTACTTC.

The rearrangement links TRBV16 to TRBJ2-1; weak D call: TRBD1 (6 bases). The ends were cut back, 2 bases at V and 15 bases at J, with 29 bases in the middle. Germline V CDR1 and CDR2: KGHSY, FQNENV. This CDR3 is 17 amino acids long. CDR3 coding DNA: TGTGCCAGCAGCCAAGGTTTCGATTCCCGGCAGGGACAAAGGACGTTCTTC. Residues: CASSQGFDSRQGQRTFF.

The J gene is TRBJ2-1, the V gene TRBV12-3 or TRBV12-4; 9 nucleotides align to TRBD2. The CDR3 has 12 amino acids. V gave up 5 bases and J gave up 9 bases; unmatched junction bases: 2. CDR3 residues: CASSRSGGEQFF. The CDR3 nucleotides are TGTGCCAGCAGTCGTAGCGGGGGTGAGCAGTTCTTC.

Only a few counts were recorded for this clone. The chain has TRBV9 and TRBJ2-6; 8 bases match TRBD2. This CDR3 is built from 17 residues. Germline assignment: CDR1 SGDLS and CDR2 YYNGEE. The V gene end was trimmed by 0 bases and the J gene end by 3 bases; junction bases not matched to a gene: 5. The CDR3 DNA reads TGTGCCAGCAGCGTAGAGGCGGGGGGTGGTGGGGCCAACGTCCTGACTTTC. This encodes CASSVEAGGGGANVLTF.

This chain links TRBV3-1 (or the pseudogene TRBV3-2) with TRBJ2-7, with no clear D. This CDR3 has 13 residues. The germline V gene encodes CDR1 LGHDT and CDR2 YNNKEL (reference sequence). The V end was cut by 0 bases, the J end by 6 bases, with 9 bases between. CDR3 DNA sequence: TGTGCCAGCAGCCAAGATAGGAAGCGCGAGCAGTACTTC. Residues: CASSQDRKREQYF.

The gene calls are TRBV7-2 and TRBJ2-7; D is ambiguous. Trimming cost V 4 bases and J 1 base, with 8 bases left between them. The CDR3 is made up of 13 amino acids. CDR1 and CDR2 (germline): SGHTA, FQGNSA. CDR3 nucleotide sequence: TGTGCCAGCAGCTCCAGGCTATCCTACGAGCAGTACTTC. It encodes CASSSRLSYEQYF.

In this sample, this clone turned up once. V usage is TRBV6-2 or TRBV6-3 and J usage is TRBJ2-1; 13 bases align to TRBD2. Germline V lookup: CDR1 MNHEY, CDR2 SVGEGT. This CDR3 is 19 amino acids long. V lost 1 base and J lost 8; bases outside the gene matches: 14. The CDR3 DNA sequence: TGTGCCAGCAGTTACTGGAGGGACAGGACTAGCGGGAGAGGGGATGAGCAGTTCTTC. This translates into CASSYWRDRTSGRGDEQFF.

This clone has just a few counts. This chain joins TRBV29-1 and TRBJ2-1; 9 positions agree with TRBD1. This CDR3 is 13 amino acids long. V trimming: 6 bases; J trimming: 6 bases; junction bases outside the gene matches: 6. Per germline, CDR1 SQVTM and CDR2 ANQGSEA. In nucleotides, the CDR3 is TGCAGCGTGGCCGGGACAGGGATCAATGAGCAGTTCTTC. Amino acid sequence: CSVAGTGINEQFF.

The V call is TRBV24-1, the J call TRBJ2-7; no clear D. The CDR3 totals 14 residues. Germline CDR1 KGHDR, CDR2 SFDVKD. V shed 11 bases and J shed 0 bases, with 16 bases lying between them. The CDR3 sequence: CASRSGSSSYEQYF. The CDR3 nucleotides read TGTGCCAGCCGATCCGGGTCGAGCTCCTACGAGCAGTACTTC.

DNA for the CDR3: TGTGCCAGCAGTTACCGCGGGGACCCCTACGAGCAGTACTTC. Translated: CASSYRGDPYEQYF. The rearrangement joins TRBV6-2 or TRBV6-3 to TRBJ2-7; maybe TRBD2 (6 bases). Germline V gives CDR1 MNHEY, CDR2 SVGEGT. This CDR3 region has 14 residues. Trimming cost V 2 bases and J 2 bases, with 10 bases left between them.

V and J are TRBV5-6 and TRBJ2-1, with TRBD2 matching over 10 bases. Trimming cost V 0 bases and J 8 bases; bases outside gene matches: 14. Germline V gene sequence: CDR1 SGHDT, CDR2 YYEEEE. The CDR3 runs 18 residues. CDR3: CASSLGPAFSGRRDEQFF. CDR3 DNA: TGTGCCAGCAGCTTGGGCCCGGCATTTAGCGGGAGGAGGGATGAGCAGTTCTTC.

The rearrangement uses TRBV6-4 and TRBJ2-3, with 9 bases identical to TRBD2. The V segment lost 0 bases and the J segment 4 bases; nucleotides outside the gene matches: 2. CDR1 is MRHNA, CDR2 SNTAGT, per germline. This CDR3 comprises 15 residues. The CDR3 DNA reads as TGTGCCAGCAGTGACTCCGGGACTAGCCCAGATACGCAGTATTTT. It encodes CASSDSGTSPDTQYF.

This clone appeared once. V is TRBV2 and J is TRBJ2-1; TRBD2 aligns across 10 bases. CDR3 length: 16 residues. V lost 6 bases and J lost 0; bases outside the gene matches: 5. CDR1 is SNHLY, CDR2 FYNNEI, per germline. In DNA form, the CDR3 reads TGTGCCAGCAGGCCACTAGCGGGGAGCTCCTACAATGAGCAGTTCTTC. It encodes CASRPLAGSSYNEQFF.

Written as DNA, the CDR3 is TGTGCCAGCCCGGGAGCCCAAGCTTTCTTT. Translating it yields CASPGAQAFF. The chain has TRBV25-1 and TRBJ1-1; no reliable D call. The CDR3 covers 10 residues. The V end lost 8 bases, the J end lost 9 bases, and 10 bases lay between the germline ends. Germline V gene sequence: CDR1 MGHDK, CDR2 SYGVNS.

In nucleotides, the CDR3 is TGTGCCAGCAGCTTAGAGGGTAGCGGGAGGATCAATGAGCAGTTCTTC. It is translated as CASSLEGSGRINEQFF. The chain recombines TRBV7-2 with TRBJ2-1; 10 nucleotides agree with TRBD2. J gave up 6 bases and V 1 base, and 6 bases lay outside the gene matches. Looked up from germline, CDR1 is SGHTA and CDR2 is FQGNSA. The CDR3 has 16 amino acids.

Notes on this clone: At the DNA level, this CDR3 is encoded by other sequences in the same sample as well. The V and J genes are TRBV9 and TRBJ1-2, with 8 bases matching TRBD1. In germline, CDR1 is SGDLS, CDR2 YYNGEE. CDR3 length: 14 amino acids. V was clipped by 2 bases and J by 5 bases; unmatched bases: 5. CDR3 DNA sequence: TGTGCCAGCAGCGTTGGGACAGGTGGATATGGCTACACCTTC. Translated: CASSVGTGGYGYTF. Drawing the rest from reference TRBV9 and TRBJ1-2, the complete variable domain is DSGVTQTPKHLITATGQRVTLRCSPRSGDLSVYWYQQSLDQGLQFLIQYYNGEERAKGNILERFSAQQFPDLHSELNLSSLELGDSALYFCASSVGTGGYGYTFGSGTRLTVV.

The chain recombines TRBV24-1 with TRBJ1-5; D ambiguous. Looked up from germline, CDR1 is KGHDR and CDR2 is SFDVKD. This CDR3 spans 13 amino acids. The germline V and J ends were trimmed by 3 bases and 8 bases, with 10 bases remaining between them. The CDR3 DNA is TGTGCCACCAGTGATCCCCGGAGCGAGCCCCAGCATTTT. Translation: CATSDPRSEPQHF.

This clone occurred once. The chain recombines TRBV6-2 or TRBV6-3 with TRBJ2-5; 14 positions agree with TRBD2. Losses at the gene ends were 4 bases for V and 4 bases for J; bases not matched to a gene: 5. This CDR3 has 16 residues. Germline V gene lookup returns CDR1 MNHEY and CDR2 SVGEGT. The CDR3, as DNA: TGTGCCAGCAGTTCTGGACTAGCGGGAGGTGGAGAGACCCAGTACTTC. It translates to CASSSGLAGGGETQYF.

The genes are TRBV29-1 and TRBJ1-1; D might be TRBD1 (6 bases). The CDR3 spans 13 residues. Per germline, CDR1 SQVTM and CDR2 ANQGSEA. The ends were cut back, 3 bases at V and 4 bases at J, with 12 bases in the middle. Here the CDR3 reads CSVDRGGGTEAFF. CDR3 in DNA: TGCAGCGTTGATAGAGGGGGTGGCACTGAAGCTTTCTTT.

The rearrangement joins TRBV5-1 to TRBJ1-1; 8 bases line up with TRBD1. The CDR3 length is 15 residues. Germline trimming cut 4 bases from V and 4 bases from J; bases unmatched to any gene: 9. Germline V gene sequence: CDR1 SGHRS, CDR2 YFSETQ. The CDR3: CASSGGQGSGTEAFF. The CDR3 DNA reads as TGCGCCAGCAGCGGCGGACAGGGATCGGGCACTGAAGCTTTCTTT.

This sequence joins TRBV12-3 or TRBV12-4 and TRBJ2-7; 12 bases are a match to TRBD1. J lost 7 bases, V lost 3 bases, and 1 base had no gene match. This CDR3 has 13 residues. In nucleotides, the CDR3 is TGTGCCAGCAGTTTGGGACAGGGGGCGGAGCAGTACTTC. Its translation is CASSLGQGAEQYF.

The rearrangement joins TRBV11-3 to TRBJ2-1; 11 bases align to TRBD2. Germline CDR1 SGHNT, CDR2 YENEEA. V trimming: 5 bases; J trimming: 4 bases; junction bases outside the gene matches: 4. CDR3 size: 15 residues. The CDR3 here is CASSVGTSGYNEQFF. As DNA, the CDR3 is TGTGCCAGCAGCGTCGGGACTAGCGGTTACAATGAGCAGTTCTTC.